This T cell receptor beta chain was identified during a study of OX40 agonist ivuxolimab in advanced cancers. The method was immunoSEQ multiplex PCR; TCRdb's version includes in-frame clones alone and lacks a portion of them. Of about 37,000 clones in the sample, approximately 90% were seen once. Remarks on this clone: Its target is unknown.

Study-wide points: Specificity for antigen went undetermined in the expanded peripheral T cells. Normalized T-cell clonal expansion was also low in some nonresponders.

Trimming left V 1 base short and J 5 bases short, with 6 bases between. Germline lookup yields CDR1 SGHTA and CDR2 FQGNSA. CDR3 length equals 13 residues. Sequencing used CD4+ or CD8+ T cells sorted from blood, obtained in a trial of the OX40 agonist ivuxolimab. The source is an adult with an advanced solid tumor such as melanoma, head and neck, liver or kidney cancer. This sequence joins TRBV7-2 and TRBJ1-5; D not resolved. DNA for the CDR3: TGTGCCAGCAGCTTAGGGAATGATCAGCCCCAGCATTTT. This encodes CASSLGNDQPQHF. Full variable domain (remainder filled in from reference TRBV7-2 and TRBJ1-5): GAGVSQSPSNKVTEKGKDVELRCDPISGHTALYWYRQSLGQGLEFLIYFQGNSAPDKSGLPSDRFSAERTGGSVSTLTIQRTQQEDSAVYLCASSLGNDQPQHFGDGTRLSIL.